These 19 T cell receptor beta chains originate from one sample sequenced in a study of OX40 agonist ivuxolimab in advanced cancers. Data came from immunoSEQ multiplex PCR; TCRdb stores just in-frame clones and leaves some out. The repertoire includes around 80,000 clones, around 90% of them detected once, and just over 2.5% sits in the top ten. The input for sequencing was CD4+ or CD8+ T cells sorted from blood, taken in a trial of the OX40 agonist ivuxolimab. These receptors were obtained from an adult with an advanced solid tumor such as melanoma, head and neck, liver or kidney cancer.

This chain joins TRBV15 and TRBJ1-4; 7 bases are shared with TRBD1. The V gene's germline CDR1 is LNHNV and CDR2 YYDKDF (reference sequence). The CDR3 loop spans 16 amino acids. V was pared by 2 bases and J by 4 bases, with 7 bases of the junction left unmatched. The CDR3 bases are TGTGCCACCAGCAGAAGGACAGGCCGGGATAATGAAAAACTGTTTTTT. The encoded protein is CATSRRTGRDNEKLFF.

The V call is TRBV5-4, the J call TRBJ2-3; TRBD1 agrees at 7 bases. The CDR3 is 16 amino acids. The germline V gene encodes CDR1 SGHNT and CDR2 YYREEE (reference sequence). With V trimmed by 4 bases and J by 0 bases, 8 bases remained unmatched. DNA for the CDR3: TGTGCCAGCAGCCTCATGGCAGGGGGTAGCACAGATACGCAGTATTTT. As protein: CASSLMAGGSTDTQYF. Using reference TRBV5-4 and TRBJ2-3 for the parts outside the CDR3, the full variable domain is ETGVTQSPTHLIKTRGQQVTLRCSSQSGHNTVSWYQQALGQGPQFIFQYYREEENGRGNFPPRFSGLQFPNYSSELNVNALELDDSALYLCASSLMAGGSTDTQYFGPGTRLTVL.

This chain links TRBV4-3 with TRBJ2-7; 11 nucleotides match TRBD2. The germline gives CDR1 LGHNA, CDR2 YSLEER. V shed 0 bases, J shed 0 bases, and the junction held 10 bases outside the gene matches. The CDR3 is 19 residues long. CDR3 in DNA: TGCGCCAGCAGCCAAGATGTCGCTAGCGGGGGGACCTACTCCTACGAGCAGTACTTC. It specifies CASSQDVASGGTYSYEQYF.

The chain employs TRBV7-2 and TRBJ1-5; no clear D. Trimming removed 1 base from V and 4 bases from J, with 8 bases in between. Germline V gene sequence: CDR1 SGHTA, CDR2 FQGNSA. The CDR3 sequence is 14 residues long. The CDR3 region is CASSLGLRNQPQHF. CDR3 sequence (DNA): TGTGCCAGCAGCTTAGGGTTGAGGAATCAGCCCCAGCATTTT.

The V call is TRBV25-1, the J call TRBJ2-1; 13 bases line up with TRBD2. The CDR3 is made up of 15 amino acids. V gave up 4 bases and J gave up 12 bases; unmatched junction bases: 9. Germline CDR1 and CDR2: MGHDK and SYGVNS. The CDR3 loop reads CASSAPGLAGVTQFF. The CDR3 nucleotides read TGTGCCAGCAGTGCGCCAGGACTAGCGGGGGTGACGCAGTTCTTC.

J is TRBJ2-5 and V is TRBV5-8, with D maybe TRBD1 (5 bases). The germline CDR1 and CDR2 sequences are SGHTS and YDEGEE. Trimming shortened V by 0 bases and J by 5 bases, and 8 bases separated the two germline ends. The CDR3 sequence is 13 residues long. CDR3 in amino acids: CASSLGGAETQYF. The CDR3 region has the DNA TGTGCCAGCAGCTTGGGGGGCGCGGAGACCCAGTACTTC.

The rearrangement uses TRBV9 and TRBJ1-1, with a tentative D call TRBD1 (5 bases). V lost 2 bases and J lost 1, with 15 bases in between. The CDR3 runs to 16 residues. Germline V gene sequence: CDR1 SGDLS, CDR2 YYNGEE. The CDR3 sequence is CASSVGPNTWNTEAFF. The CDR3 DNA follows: TGTGCCAGCAGCGTGGGGCCTAATACCTGGAACACTGAAGCTTTCTTT.

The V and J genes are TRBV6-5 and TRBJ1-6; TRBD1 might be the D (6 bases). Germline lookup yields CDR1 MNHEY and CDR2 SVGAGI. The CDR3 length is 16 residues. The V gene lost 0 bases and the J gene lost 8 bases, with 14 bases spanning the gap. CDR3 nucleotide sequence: TGTGCCAGCAGTTACTCGGGGGCTAGGGGGGATTCACCCCTCCACTTT. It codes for CASSYSGARGDSPLHF.

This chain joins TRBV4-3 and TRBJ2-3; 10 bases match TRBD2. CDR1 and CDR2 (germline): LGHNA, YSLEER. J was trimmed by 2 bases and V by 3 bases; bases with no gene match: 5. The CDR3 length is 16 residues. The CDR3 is CASSHLSGGSTDTQYF. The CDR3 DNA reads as TGCGCCAGCAGCCACCTTAGCGGGGGGTCCACAGATACGCAGTATTTT.

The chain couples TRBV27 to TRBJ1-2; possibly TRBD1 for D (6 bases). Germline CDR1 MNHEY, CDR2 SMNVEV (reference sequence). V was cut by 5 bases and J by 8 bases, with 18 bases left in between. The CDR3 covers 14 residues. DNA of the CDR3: TGTGCCAGCAGTCCCGTGGGGGGGGCGAAAGGCTACACCTTC. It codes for CASSPVGGAKGYTF.

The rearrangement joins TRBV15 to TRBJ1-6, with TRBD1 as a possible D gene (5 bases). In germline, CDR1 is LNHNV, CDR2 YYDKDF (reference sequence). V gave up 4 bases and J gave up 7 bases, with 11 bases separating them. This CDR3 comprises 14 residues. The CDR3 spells CATSNQGENSPLHF. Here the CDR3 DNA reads TGTGCCACCAGCAACCAGGGAGAGAATTCACCCCTCCACTTT.

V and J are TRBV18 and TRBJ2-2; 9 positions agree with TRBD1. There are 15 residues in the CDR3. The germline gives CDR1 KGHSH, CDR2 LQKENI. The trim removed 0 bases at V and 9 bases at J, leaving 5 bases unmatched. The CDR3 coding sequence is TGTGCCAGCTCACCACCGAGGACAGGGGTTTGGGAGCTGTTTTTT. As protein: CASSPPRTGVWELFF. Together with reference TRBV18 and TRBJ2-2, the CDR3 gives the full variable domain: NAGVMQNPRHLVRRRGQEARLRCSPMKGHSHVYWYRQLPEEGLKFMVYLQKENIIDESGMPKERFSAEFPKEGPSILRIQQVVRGDSAAYFCASSPPRTGVWELFFGEGSRLTVL.

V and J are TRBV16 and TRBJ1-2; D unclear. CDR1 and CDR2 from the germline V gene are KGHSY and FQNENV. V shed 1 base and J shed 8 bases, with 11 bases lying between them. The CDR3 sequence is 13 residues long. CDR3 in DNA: TGTGCCAGCAGCCAATTGGTCCAGGAGGGCTACACCTTC. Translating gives CASSQLVQEGYTF.

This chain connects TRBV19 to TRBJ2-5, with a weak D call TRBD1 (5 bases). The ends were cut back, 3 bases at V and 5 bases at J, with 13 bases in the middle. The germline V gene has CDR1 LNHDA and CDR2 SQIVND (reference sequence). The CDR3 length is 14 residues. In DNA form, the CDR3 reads TGTGCCAGTAGTATGGTTAAGGGGCCGGAGACCCAGTACTTC. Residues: CASSMVKGPETQYF.

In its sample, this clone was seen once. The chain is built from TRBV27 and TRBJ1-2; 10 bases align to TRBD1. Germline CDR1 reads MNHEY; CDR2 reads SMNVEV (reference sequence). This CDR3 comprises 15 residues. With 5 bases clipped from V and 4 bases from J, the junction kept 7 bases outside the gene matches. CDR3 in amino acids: CASSDPGTGAYGYTF. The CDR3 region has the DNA TGTGCCAGCAGTGACCCCGGGACAGGGGCCTATGGCTACACCTTC.

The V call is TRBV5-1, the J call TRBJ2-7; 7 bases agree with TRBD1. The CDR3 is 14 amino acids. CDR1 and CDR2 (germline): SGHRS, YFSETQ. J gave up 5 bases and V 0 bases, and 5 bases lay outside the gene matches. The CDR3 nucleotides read TGCGCCAGCAGCTTGGGCCAGGGGGAGAACGAGCAGTACGTC. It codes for CASSLGQGENEQYV.

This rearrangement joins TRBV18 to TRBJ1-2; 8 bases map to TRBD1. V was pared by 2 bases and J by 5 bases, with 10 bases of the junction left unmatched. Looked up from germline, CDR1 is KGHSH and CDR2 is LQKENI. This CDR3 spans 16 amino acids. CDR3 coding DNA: TGTGCCAGCTCACCAACGGGACAGGCGGACATTTATGGCTACACCTTC. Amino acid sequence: CASSPTGQADIYGYTF.

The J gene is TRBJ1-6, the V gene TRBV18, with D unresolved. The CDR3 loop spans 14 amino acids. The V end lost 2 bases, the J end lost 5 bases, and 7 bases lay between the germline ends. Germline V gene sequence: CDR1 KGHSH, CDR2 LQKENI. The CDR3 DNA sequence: TGTGCCAGCTCACCAGCAGGTGATAATTCACCCCTCCACTTT. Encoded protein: CASSPAGDNSPLHF.

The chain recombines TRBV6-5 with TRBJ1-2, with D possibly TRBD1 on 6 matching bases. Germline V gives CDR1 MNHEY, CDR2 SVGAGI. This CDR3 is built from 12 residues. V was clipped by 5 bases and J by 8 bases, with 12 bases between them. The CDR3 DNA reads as TGTGCCAGCAGTCAGACTGGGGGCGGCTACACCTTC. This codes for CASSQTGGGYTF.